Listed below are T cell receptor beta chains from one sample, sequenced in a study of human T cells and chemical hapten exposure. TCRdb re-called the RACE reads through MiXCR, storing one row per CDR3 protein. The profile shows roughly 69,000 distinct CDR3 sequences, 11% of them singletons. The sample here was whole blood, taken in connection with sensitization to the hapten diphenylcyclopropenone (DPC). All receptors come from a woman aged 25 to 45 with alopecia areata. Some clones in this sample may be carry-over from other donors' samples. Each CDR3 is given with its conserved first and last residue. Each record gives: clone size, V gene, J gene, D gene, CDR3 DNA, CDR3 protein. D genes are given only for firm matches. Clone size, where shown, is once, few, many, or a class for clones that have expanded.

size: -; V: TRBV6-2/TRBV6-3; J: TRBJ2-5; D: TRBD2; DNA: TGTGCCAGCAGTTACTCTAGAGCGGGAGGGCCGAAAGAGACCCAGTACTTC; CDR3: CASSYSRAGGPKETQYF
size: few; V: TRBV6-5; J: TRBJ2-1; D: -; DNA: TGTGCCAGCAGCGTTAGGTTCGGGAGCTCCTACAATGAGCAGTTCTTC; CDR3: CASSVRFGSSYNEQFF
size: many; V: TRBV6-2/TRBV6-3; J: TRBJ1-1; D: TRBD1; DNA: TGTGCCAGCAGTTACACATCCGGGACAGGGAACACTGAAGCTTTCTTT; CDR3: CASSYTSGTGNTEAFF
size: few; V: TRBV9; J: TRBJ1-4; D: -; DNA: TGTGCCAGCAGCGTAGCCGGTTCGGGGGCTTTTAATGAAAAACTGTTTTTT; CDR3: CASSVAGSGAFNEKLFF
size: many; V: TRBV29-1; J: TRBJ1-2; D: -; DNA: TGCAGCGTTGACAGTACTAACTATGGCTACACCTTC; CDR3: CSVDSTNYGYTF
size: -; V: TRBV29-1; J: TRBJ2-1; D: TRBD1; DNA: TGCAGCGGGGACAGGGTGAACAATGAGCAGTTCTTC; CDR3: CSGDRVNNEQFF
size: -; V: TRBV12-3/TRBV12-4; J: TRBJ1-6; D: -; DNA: TGTGCCAGCACAGGGGATTATTCACCCCTCCACTTT; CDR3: CASTGDYSPLHF
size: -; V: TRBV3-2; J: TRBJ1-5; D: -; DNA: TGTGCCAGCAGACAATTCCTCCGAGGGGACAGATTTCAGCCCCAGCATTTT; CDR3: CASRQFLRGDRFQPQHF
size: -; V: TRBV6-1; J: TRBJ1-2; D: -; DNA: TGTGCCGGTAAACAGGGATACCTCTATGGCTACACCTTC; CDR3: CAGKQGYLYGYTF
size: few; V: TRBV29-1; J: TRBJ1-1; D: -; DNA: TGCAGCGCCAGACACACTAACACTGAAGCTTTCTTT; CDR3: CSARHTNTEAFF
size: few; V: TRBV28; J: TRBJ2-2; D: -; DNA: TGTGCCAGCAGTTCCTGGGACATTACCGGGGAGCTGTTTTTT; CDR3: CASSSWDITGELFF
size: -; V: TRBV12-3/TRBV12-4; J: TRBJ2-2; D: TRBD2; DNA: TGTGCCAGCAGCCAATCGCTAGGGCCCAGCGGGAGTTCGGTAGGAGCCGGGGAGCTGTTTTTT; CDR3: CASSQSLGPSGSSVGAGELFF
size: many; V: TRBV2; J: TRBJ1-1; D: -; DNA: TGTGCCAGCCGGGGGGCCACTGAAGCTTTCTTT; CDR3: CASRGATEAFF
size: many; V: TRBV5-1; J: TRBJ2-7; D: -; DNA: TGCGCCAGCAGCTTGGCGACGGCCCGGTCCTACGAGCAGTACTTC; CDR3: CASSLATARSYEQYF
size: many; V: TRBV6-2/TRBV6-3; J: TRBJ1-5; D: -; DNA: TGTGCCAGCAGTGACAAAAGGGGTCGGCAGCCCCAGCATTTT; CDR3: CASSDKRGRQPQHF
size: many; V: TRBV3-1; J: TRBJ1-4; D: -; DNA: TGTGCCAGCAGCCAAGATCGGCAGGCTGGACGACTGTTTTTT; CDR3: CASSQDRQAGRLFF
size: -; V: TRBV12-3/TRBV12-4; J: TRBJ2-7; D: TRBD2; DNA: TGTGCCAGCAGTGGGACTAGCTCCTACGAGCAGTACTTC; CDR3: CASSGTSSYEQYF
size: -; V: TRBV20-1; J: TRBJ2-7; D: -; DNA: TGCAGTGCTAGAGATTACGAGGGGTCCCACGAGCAGTACTTC; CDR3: CSARDYEGSHEQYF
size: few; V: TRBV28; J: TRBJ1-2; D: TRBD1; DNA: TGTGCCAGCAGTTTTGGGGACAGGGTCTTTTCGAACTATGGCTACACCTTC; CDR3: CASSFGDRVFSNYGYTF
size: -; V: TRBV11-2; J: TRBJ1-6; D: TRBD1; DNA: TGTGCCAGCAGCCCCTCGCAGGGGGGATCACCCCTCCACTTT; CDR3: CASSPSQGGSPLHF
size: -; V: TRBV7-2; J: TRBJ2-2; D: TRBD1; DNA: TGTGCCAGCAGCGCCCTGACAGGGACGACCGGGGAGCTGTTTTTT; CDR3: CASSALTGTTGELFF
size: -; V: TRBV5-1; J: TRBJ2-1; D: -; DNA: TGCGCCAGCAGCTTGGTACCCTGGCGGACTTGCTCCTACAATGAGCAGTTCTTC; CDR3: CASSLVPWRTCSYNEQFF
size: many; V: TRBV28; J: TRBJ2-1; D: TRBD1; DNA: TGTGCCAGCAGTTTATGGGGGGGACAGGGCAGTGAGCAGTTCTTC; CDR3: CASSLWGGQGSEQFF
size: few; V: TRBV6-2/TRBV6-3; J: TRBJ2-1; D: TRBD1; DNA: TGTGCCAGCTATGACAGGGACCATGAGCAGTTCTTC; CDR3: CASYDRDHEQFF
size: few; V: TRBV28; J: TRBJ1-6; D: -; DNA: TGTGCCAGCAGTTTTCCGGGAAGAGGAAATTCACCCCTCCACTTT; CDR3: CASSFPGRGNSPLHF
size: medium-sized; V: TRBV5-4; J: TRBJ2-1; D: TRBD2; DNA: TGTGCCAGCAGCCCTACTCAGCTAGCGGGGGTGTACAATGAGCAGTTCTTC; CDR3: CASSPTQLAGVYNEQFF
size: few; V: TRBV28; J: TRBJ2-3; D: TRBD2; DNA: TGTGCCAGCAGTTTAGGGGGAGGGGCCCCAGATACGCAGTATTTT; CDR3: CASSLGGGAPDTQYF
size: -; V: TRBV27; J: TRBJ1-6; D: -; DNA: TGTGCCAGCAGTCCCCTGGGGGCTTCACCCCTCCACTTT; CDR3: CASSPLGASPLHF
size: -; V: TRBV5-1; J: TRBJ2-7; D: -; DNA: TGCGTCAGCAGCTTGGAGGCAGCCTCCTACGAGCAGTACTTC; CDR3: CVSSLEAASYEQYF
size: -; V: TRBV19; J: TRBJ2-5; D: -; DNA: TGTGCCAGTAGTACTGCACGGTTACAAGAGACCCAGTACTTC; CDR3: CASSTARLQETQYF
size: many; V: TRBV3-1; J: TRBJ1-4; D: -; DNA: TGTGCCAGCTCTATGCGGGTCGGGAAGGAAAAACTGTTTTTT; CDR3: CASSMRVGKEKLFF
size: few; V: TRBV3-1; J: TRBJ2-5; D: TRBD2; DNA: TGTGCCAGCAGCCTACTAGCGGGTACGAAAGAGACCCAGTACTTC; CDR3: CASSLLAGTKETQYF
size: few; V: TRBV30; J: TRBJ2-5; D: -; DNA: TGTGCCTGGAGTGTAGGAAGGAGCCAAGAGACCCAGTACTTC; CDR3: CAWSVGRSQETQYF
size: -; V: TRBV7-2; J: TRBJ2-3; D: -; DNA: TGTGCCAGCAGCTTAGGCCCGGAGGCAGATACGCAGTATTTT; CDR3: CASSLGPEADTQYF
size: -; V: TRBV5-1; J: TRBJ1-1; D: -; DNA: TGCGCCAGCAGACCCATGACAGGCCAGAACACTGAAGCTTTCTTT; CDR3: CASRPMTGQNTEAFF
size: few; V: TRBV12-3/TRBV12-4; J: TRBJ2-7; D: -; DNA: TGTGCCAGCAGTGGGAATTCCTACGAGCAGTACTTC; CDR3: CASSGNSYEQYF
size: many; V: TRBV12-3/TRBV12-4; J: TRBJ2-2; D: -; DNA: TGTGCCAGCAGTTTAGGGACACCCAGGGAGCTGTTTTTT; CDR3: CASSLGTPRELFF
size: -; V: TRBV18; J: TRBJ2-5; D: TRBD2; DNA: TGTGCCAGCTCACCCGGGAGGGAGGAGACCCAGTACTTC; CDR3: CASSPGREETQYF
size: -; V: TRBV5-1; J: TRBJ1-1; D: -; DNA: TGCGCCAGCAGCTCGGAGGGGTACACTGAAGCTTTCTTT; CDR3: CASSSEGYTEAFF
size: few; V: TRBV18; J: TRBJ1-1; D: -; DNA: TGTGCCAGCTCACGAGAGGGCCCCACTGAAGCTTTCTTT; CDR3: CASSREGPTEAFF
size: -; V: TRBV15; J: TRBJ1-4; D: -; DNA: TGTGCCACCAGCACCGAAGGGGCGGGAAATGAAAAACTGTTTTTT; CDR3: CATSTEGAGNEKLFF